This TCR beta chain was obtained from a study of human CD8 memory T cell subsets. Findings of the study overall: Beta chains of the T cell receptor were the only chains the study sequenced.

The TCR beta sequencing libraries came from UMI-labeled 5' RACE. Following a re-call of the 5' RACE reads, TCRdb has one entry per CDR3 protein and lacks DNA. This sample's table has 15,000 to 20,000 distinct CDR3 sequences. Regarding this clonotype: Its antigen is unknown.

Per germline, CDR1 LGHNA and CDR2 YSLEER. The CDR3 is made up of 14 amino acids. The chain links TRBV4-3 to TRBJ2-2; TCRdb reports TRBD1, a call that lacks DNA to check it against. Sequencing used CD8+ stem-like memory T cells (TSCM and TCM) sorted from PBMCs. Subset indicated: stem-like memory CD8 T cells (TSTEM), CCR7+ PD-1- TIGIT-. The sequence came from a human donor in good health. CDR3 amino acids: CASSQDRGRGELFF.